The rows below give T cell receptor beta chains drawn from one sample of a study of blood T cell repertoires in COVID-19. Sequencing used immunoSEQ multiplex PCR; TCRdb keeps in-frame clones, though not all of them. The data contain some 300,000 clones, 86% of them seen just once; the ten biggest clones take up roughly 4%. Material for sequencing was PBMCs or T cells enriched from blood (not recorded which). These TCRs come from a man younger than 45 who had recovered from COVID-19. Both conserved end residues are part of each CDR3. D genes are given only for firm matches. Size values are once, few and many counts, or a class for expanded clones, and some rows have none.

V gene,J gene,clone size,D gene,CDR3 protein,CDR3 DNA
TRBV16,TRBJ2-1,.,TRBD1,CASSQGAGGYNEQFF,TGTGCCAGCAGCCAAGGGGCAGGGGGCTACAATGAGCAGTTCTTC
TRBV15,TRBJ2-1,.,.,CATSRDSSSYNEQFF,TGTGCCACCAGCAGAGACAGTTCGTCCTACAATGAGCAGTTCTTC
TRBV7-9,TRBJ2-3,.,TRBD1,CASSEQGAPSTDTQYF,TGTGCCAGCAGCGAACAGGGGGCGCCAAGCACAGATACGCAGTATTTT
TRBV24-1,TRBJ2-6,.,TRBD1,CATSETDRAGANVLTF,TGTGCCACCAGTGAGACGGACAGGGCTGGGGCCAACGTCCTGACTTTC
TRBV12-5,TRBJ1-5,.,.,CASGLDGWGPNQPQHF,TGTGCTAGTGGTTTGGACGGTTGGGGGCCCAATCAGCCCCAGCATTTT
TRBV5-1,TRBJ2-7,.,TRBD1,CASSLTGNEQYF,TGCGCCAGCAGCCTGACAGGGAACGAGCAGTACTTC
TRBV11-2,TRBJ1-2,.,TRBD1,CASSLTGGGYTF,TGTGCCAGCAGCTTGACAGGGGGCGGCTACACCTTC
TRBV5-1,TRBJ1-1,.,.,CASSLGDSLNTEAFF,TGCGCCAGCAGCTTGGGCGACAGCCTGAACACTGAAGCTTTCTTT
TRBV11-2,TRBJ1-2,.,.,CASSLVAGEGYTF,TGTGCCAGCAGCTTAGTGGCAGGGGAGGGCTACACCTTC
TRBV15,TRBJ2-1,.,TRBD2,CATSRDLADNEQFF,TGTGCCACCAGCAGAGACCTAGCGGACAATGAGCAGTTCTTC
TRBV19,TRBJ1-2,.,.,CASARTANYGYTF,TGTGCCAGCGCCAGGACAGCTAACTATGGCTACACCTTC
TRBV2,TRBJ2-7,once,TRBD1,CASRSRQGSSYEQYF,TGTGCCAGCAGGTCCCGACAGGGGAGCTCCTACGAGCAGTACTTC
TRBV7-8,TRBJ2-4,.,.,CASSLGRAREVRNIQYF,TGTGCCAGCAGCTTAGGCCGGGCGCGGGAAGTCCGGAACATTCAGTACTTC
TRBV19,TRBJ1-3,.,TRBD1,CATDRGVSGNTIYF,TGTGCCACGGACAGGGGGGTCTCTGGAAACACCATATATTTT
TRBV11-3,TRBJ1-1,.,.,CASSPAGMSAEAFF,TGTGCCAGCAGCCCCGCAGGGATGAGTGCTGAAGCTTTCTTT
TRBV3-1/TRBV3-2,TRBJ2-3,.,.,CASSQTRPADTQYF,TGTGCCAGCAGCCAAACTCGCCCGGCAGATACGCAGTATTTT
TRBV7-6,TRBJ2-7,.,.,CASSLVQGRIYEQYF,TGTGCCAGCAGCTTAGTCCAGGGGCGAATCTACGAGCAGTACTTC
TRBV19,TRBJ2-3,.,TRBD1,CASSMQGALITQYF,TGTGCCAGTAGTATGCAGGGGGCGCTTATAACGCAGTATTTT
TRBV6-5,TRBJ1-2,once,.,CASRETADGYTF,TGTGCCAGCAGAGAGACTGCAGATGGCTACACCTTC
TRBV5-1,TRBJ2-3,.,TRBD2,CASSLWVAGLLEGDTQYF,TGCGCCAGCAGCTTGTGGGTAGCGGGACTCCTCGAGGGAGATACGCAGTATTTT
TRBV24-1,TRBJ2-1,.,.,CATSDFRPAGYNEQFF,TGTGCCACCAGTGATTTTCGGCCGGCGGGATACAATGAGCAGTTCTTC
TRBV2,TRBJ2-5,.,TRBD2,CASSQLLAGYQETQYF,TGTGCCAGCAGTCAACTACTAGCGGGGTACCAAGAGACCCAGTACTTC
TRBV3-1/TRBV3-2,TRBJ1-1,.,.,CASSQVGGNTEAFF,TGTGCCAGCAGCCAAGTGGGGGGTAACACTGAAGCTTTCTTT
TRBV11-3,TRBJ2-5,.,TRBD1,CASTPIGAGGSGTQYF,TGTGCCAGCACCCCCATCGGGGCAGGGGGTTCGGGGACCCAGTACTTC
TRBV18,TRBJ2-3,.,.,CASSPFSHEDTQYF,TGTGCCAGCTCACCATTTTCGCACGAGGATACGCAGTATTTT
TRBV10-2,TRBJ2-7,.,TRBD2,CASSDLRTSGSEQYF,TGCGCCAGCAGTGACCTCCGGACTAGCGGGAGCGAGCAGTACTTC
TRBV2,TRBJ1-5,.,TRBD1,CASRGLGTVSNQPQHF,TGTGCCAGCAGGGGACTGGGGACAGTTAGCAATCAGCCCCAGCATTTT
TRBV12-5,TRBJ2-1,.,.,CASGLTRGRYNEQFF,TGTGCTAGTGGTCTCACCAGGGGCAGGTACAATGAGCAGTTCTTC
TRBV5-1,TRBJ2-1,.,TRBD2,CASSPGGTSYNEQFF,TGCGCCAGCAGCCCCGGGGGGACTTCATACAATGAGCAGTTCTTC
TRBV25-1,TRBJ2-5,.,.,CASSHPDRPLKETQYF,TGTGCCAGCAGCCACCCGGACAGACCTCTGAAAGAGACCCAGTACTTC
TRBV7-9,TRBJ2-3,once,.,CASSLGATSSTDTQYF,TGTGCCAGCAGCTTAGGAGCGACCTCTAGCACAGATACGCAGTATTTT
TRBV4-1,TRBJ1-1,.,.,CASSQDQGMNTEAFF,TGCGCCAGCAGCCAAGATCAGGGCATGAACACTGAAGCTTTCTTT
TRBV19,TRBJ1-2,.,TRBD1,CASTPGQGYGYTF,TGTGCCAGTACCCCGGGACAGGGCTATGGCTACACCTTC
TRBV29-1,TRBJ2-1,.,TRBD1,CSVGTGTNFNEQFF,TGCAGCGTGGGGACAGGGACGAACTTCAATGAGCAGTTCTTC
TRBV14,TRBJ2-1,.,TRBD2,CASSERRGRGYNEQFF,TGTGCCAGCAGCGAGAGACGGGGGAGGGGATACAATGAGCAGTTCTTC
TRBV27,TRBJ1-2,.,.,CASSPHIQGGYTF,TGTGCCAGCAGTCCCCACATACAGGGCGGCTACACCTTC
TRBV10-2,TRBJ2-7,.,TRBD1,CASSVLPGQGSYEQYF,TGCGCCAGCAGTGTTCTCCCGGGACAGGGTTCCTACGAGCAGTACTTC
TRBV7-6,TRBJ1-5,.,.,CASSLAGGGQPQHF,TGTGCCAGCAGCTTAGCAGGGGGTGGTCAGCCCCAGCATTTT
TRBV15,TRBJ1-2,.,.,CATSTRSRANLAGYTF,TGTGCCACCAGCACACGCTCCAGGGCGAATTTGGCCGGCTACACCTTC
TRBV7-2,TRBJ2-3,.,TRBD2,CASSLASLAGADTQYF,TGTGCCAGCAGCTTAGCGTCACTAGCGGGAGCCGATACGCAGTATTTT
TRBV5-1,TRBJ2-7,few,.,CASSLEGVGYEQYF,TGCGCCAGCAGCTTGGAGGGGGTAGGTTACGAGCAGTACTTC
TRBV29-1,TRBJ2-2,.,TRBD1,CSADRATGELFF,TGCAGCGCCGACAGGGCCACCGGGGAGCTGTTTTTT
TRBV27,TRBJ2-3,few,TRBD2,CASSLRLAAPRGDTQYF,TGTGCCAGCAGTCTCCGTCTAGCGGCCCCGCGGGGAGATACGCAGTATTTT